The clone carrying this TCR beta chain was seen ten or more times. Its antigen remains unknown. TCR beta CDR3 regions were amplified from RNA. HTBI primers drove first-round RT-PCR of the TCR CDR3. TCRdb fed the multiplex PCR reads into MiXCR, producing one record per CDR3 protein. The data contain hundreds of thousands of distinct CDR3 sequences, roughly 14% of them singletons. Exclusion criteria comprised uncontrolled infection, other autoimmune disease, pregnancy or lactation. The CDR3 consists of 14 residues. The V gene end was trimmed by 5 bases and the J gene end by 8 bases; junction bases not matched to a gene: 9. Germline values: CDR1 SNHLY, CDR2 FYNNEI. The source of the sample is a study of T cells in Graves' hyperthyroidism and ophthalmopathy. Whole-study results and caveats: The model predicted ophthalmopathy a median approximately 6.3 months before onset. Ophthalmopathy cases were set apart from stable hyperthyroidism by a 13 V-J model. Researchers found most expanded thyroid clonotypes above 0.001 in blood as well.

The sequencing sample was made of blood. The chain carries TRBV2 and TRBJ2-5, with 9 bases lining up with TRBD1. This sequence was found in a man younger than 35 with Graves' ophthalmopathy. The CDR3 reads CASSLDRGERTQYF. CDR3 DNA: TGTGCCAGCAGTCTGGACAGGGGCGAGCGAACCCAGTACTTC.